This T cell receptor beta chain was sequenced in a study of blood T cell repertoires in COVID-19. CDR3 length: 16 amino acids. V shed 0 bases and J 2 bases; nucleotides not matched to a gene: 5. The germline V gene encodes CDR1 SGHKS and CDR2 YYEKEE (reference sequence). Here immunoSEQ multiplex PCR was the method, and the copy in TCRdb shows in-frame clones only, minus some. Counted here are about 80,000 clones, around four fifths occurring once; the ten biggest clones make up over 15%. Sequenced input: peripheral blood. This sequence was found in a man older than 75 with active or convalescent COVID-19. The chain has TRBV5-5 and TRBJ2-7; 10 bases match TRBD1. The CDR3 nucleotides are TGTGCCAGCAGCTTGGCCCCGACAGGGGGCCCCTACGAGCAGTACGTC. This codes for CASSLAPTGGPYEQYV.